This T cell receptor (beta chain) came from a study of T cells after yellow fever vaccination. As regards this clonotype: Antigen specificity is unknown.

General study points: There was a small share of clonotypes that showed up in both the CD4 and CD8 compartments. Primary-vaccination clones mostly resurfaced post-booster (more than 95% CD4, about 87% CD8).

The study made its TCR cDNA through 5'RACE template switching. That step introduced a universal primer site along with UMIs. TCRdb fed the 5' RACE reads into MiXCR, producing one record per CDR3 protein. The table shows about 340,000 distinct CDR3 sequences, with 12% occurring only once. CDR1 and CDR2 (germline): MNHNS, SASEGT. Trimming shortened V by 6 bases and J by 6 bases, and 18 bases separated the two germline ends. This CDR3 is built from 16 residues. Sequenced material: CD4+ T cells sorted from PBMCs, taken 15 days after the yellow fever booster vaccination. The chain employs TRBV6-1 and TRBJ1-6; TRBD1 might be the D (5 bases). The sequence was collected from a man between 18 and 35 years old who received the YFV17D yellow fever vaccine. The CDR3 protein is CASSLYGAVLNSPLHF. CDR3 nucleotide sequence: TGTGCCAGCAGCTTATACGGGGCCGTCCTTAATTCACCCCTCCACTTT.